The T cell receptor (beta chain) described here comes from a study of blood T cell repertoires in COVID-19. The wider study: The origin of the acute and convalescent COVID-19 samples was the United States, Italy and Spain. Sources were T cells, B-cell-depleted T cells, or PBMCs; the material itself was cDNA or gDNA.

Living in about 25 US areas, the participants were between roughly 18 and 90 years of age. Assignments of participants to cohorts depended upon their own reported clinical history. The repertoire was sequenced with immunoSEQ multiplex PCR; TCRdb's copy has only in-frame clones and lacks some. Of 110,000 to 150,000 clones in the sample, approximately 90% were seen once. Germline V gene data show CDR1 as SGHAT and CDR2 as FQNNGV. The CDR3 covers 16 residues. V was shortened by 1 base and J by 4 bases, with 15 bases between the two germline ends. What was sequenced was PBMCs or T cells enriched from blood (not recorded which). The TCR originated in a man aged 50 to 60 who had recovered from COVID-19. The chain couples TRBV11-2 to TRBJ2-3; D might be TRBD1 (6 bases). The CDR3 reads CASSLGSGGSADTQYF. The CDR3, as DNA: TGTGCCAGCAGCTTAGGCTCTGGGGGCTCCGCAGATACGCAGTATTTT. The entire variable domain, with the rest obtained from reference TRBV11-2 and TRBJ2-3, is as follows: EAGVAQSPRYKIIEKRQSVAFWCNPISGHATLYWYQQILGQGPKLLIQFQNNGVVDDSQLPKDRFSAERLKGVDSTLKIQPAKLEDSAVYLCASSLGSGGSADTQYFGPGTRLTVL.